The rows below give T cell receptor beta chains drawn from one sample of a study of T cell responses to AZD1222 COVID-19 vaccine. Profiling relied on immunoSEQ multiplex PCR, and the TCRdb table lists in-frame clones only, not all of them. The top ten hold approximately 4.7% of the sample, which has about 110,000 clones, about 85% seen once. The material sequenced was peripheral blood, taken on day 0 of AZD1222 vaccination. These receptors were obtained from an adult in good health. CDR3s include the opening cysteine and the closing phenylalanine or tryptophan. D genes are given only for firm matches. The listing skips clone size in some rows; elsewhere it reads once, few, many or a size class.

J,D,V,size,length,DNA,CDR3
TRBJ2-1,.,TRBV5-1,.,13,TGCGCCAGCAGCCCTATGGGGTACAATGAGCAGTTCTTC,CASSPMGYNEQFF
TRBJ2-7,TRBD2,TRBV5-4,.,15,TGTGCCAGCAGTCCACTAGCGGGGGGAACCTACGAGCAGTACTTC,CASSPLAGGTYEQYF
TRBJ2-5,.,TRBV7-8,.,13,TGTGCCAGCAGCTTAGGAAGTGGCCAGACCCAGTACTTC,CASSLGSGQTQYF
TRBJ2-3,TRBD2,TRBV19,.,15,TGTGCCAGTAGTAGGCAACGGGAGGGCTTAGATACGCAGTATTTT,CASSRQREGLDTQYF
TRBJ1-5,.,TRBV28,.,12,TGTGCCAGCACCACAGGGTCCCAGCCCCAGCATTTT,CASTTGSQPQHF
TRBJ1-3,.,TRBV28,.,14,TGTGCCATAAAGAACGGGGGATGGGGGAACACCATATATTTT,CAIKNGGWGNTIYF
TRBJ2-1,.,TRBV2,.,16,TGTGCCAGCAAATCGGGCCGGGAGAGCTCCTACAATGAGCAGTTCTTC,CASKSGRESSYNEQFF
TRBJ2-3,.,TRBV4-3,once,15,TGCGCCAGCAGCCAAGCACAGGGTGCCCCAGATACGCAGTATTTT,CASSQAQGAPDTQYF
TRBJ1-4,.,TRBV2,.,13,TGTGCCAGCAGTGAGGCCGAGAATGAAAAACTGTTTTTT,CASSEAENEKLFF
TRBJ1-1,.,TRBV7-2,.,12,TGTGCCAGCAGCTTCCGGACAGAGGAAGCTTTCTTT,CASSFRTEEAFF
TRBJ2-3,TRBD1,TRBV6-4,.,14,TGTGCCAGCAGTGAACAGGGGGCTCCAGATACGCAGTATTTT,CASSEQGAPDTQYF
TRBJ2-2,.,TRBV9,.,16,TGTGCCAGCAGCCCCCGACACAGGGGAGGCACCGGGGAGCTGTTTTTT,CASSPRHRGGTGELFF
TRBJ2-1,.,TRBV21-1,.,11,TGTGCCAGCGGGCTATACAATGAGCAGTTCTTC,CASGLYNEQFF
TRBJ2-1,.,TRBV28,.,11,TGTGCCAGCAGCTTCTACAATGAGCAGTTCTTC,CASSFYNEQFF
TRBJ1-1,.,TRBV10-3,.,15,TGTGCCATCAGTGGGGGGGATCTGATAAACACTGAAGCTTTCTTT,CAISGGDLINTEAFF
TRBJ2-1,.,TRBV19,.,12,TGTGCCAGTAGTATAGATCATAAGGAGCAGTTCTTC,CASSIDHKEQFF
TRBJ1-4,.,TRBV2,.,13,TGTGCCAGCACAGTCCACGTTAATGAAAAACTGTTTTTT,CASTVHVNEKLFF
TRBJ2-3,.,TRBV5-1,.,16,TGCGCCAGCAGCCCGGGTAACGACTATGGTACAGATACGCAGTATTTT,CASSPGNDYGTDTQYF